The next 20 T cell receptor beta chains were all read from a single sample in a study of T cells in women clearing cervical HPV infection. Generated by immunoSEQ multiplex PCR, the TCRdb table keeps only in-frame clones and is missing some. Seen in this sample are 30,000 or so clones; the ten most common clones hold about 3.7%. Sequencing was done on a sample of blood buffy coat. These receptors all come from a woman between 18 and 70 years old with a cervical HPV16 infection that either progressed to CIN3+ or cleared (not recorded which).

With regard to this clone: Relative to the germline gene, one junction end is altered; a read error may explain this. Coverage ceases 3 residues before the CDR3 finishes, and the germline J gene fills in the end. The chain links TRBV30 to TRBJ1-2; weak D call: TRBD1 (6 bases). CDR1 and CDR2 (germline): GTSNPN, SVGIG (reference sequence). This CDR3 has 14 residues. Partial CDR3 DNA: TGTGCCGGGGGCCGGACTAGCGGGAACTATGAC. As protein: CAGGRTSGNYD. The entire CDR3 protein reads CAGGRTSGNYDYTF.

With respect to this clone: Sequencing ends 3 residues short of the CDR3 end; the germline J gene provides the rest. The rearrangement uses TRBV5-6 and TRBJ2-7; 9 bases agree with TRBD1. The ends lost 2 bases at V and 0 bases at J; junction bases unmatched: 3. CDR3 size: 15 residues. Germline lookup yields CDR1 SGHDT and CDR2 YYEEEE. The DNA read from the CDR3 is TGTGCCAGCAGCTTCCTGGACAGGGGCTCCTACGAG. Translated: CASSFLDRGSYE. The whole CDR3 region reads CASSFLDRGSYEQYF.

As regards this clone: The read is 3 residues too short to cover the CDR3 end, so that end is filled in from the germline J gene. The chain uses TRBV5-6 and TRBJ2-5; 8 bases fit TRBD1. This CDR3 region has 15 residues. Germline values: CDR1 SGHDT, CDR2 YYEEEE. With V trimmed by 1 base and J by 4 bases, 6 bases remained unmatched. This CDR3 is CASSLRAGGVETQYF. The covered CDR3 bases are TGTGCCAGCAGCTTGCGGGCAGGGGGCGTAGAGACC. The full variable domain, in which reference TRBV5-6 and TRBJ2-5 provide the parts outside the CDR3, is DAGVTQSPTHLIKTRGQQVTLRCSPKSGHDTVSWYQQALGQGPQFIFQYYEEEERQRGNFPDRFSGHQFPNYSSELNVNALLLGDSALYLCASSLRAGGVETQYFGPGTRLLVL.

Details on this clone: The sequenced fragment ends 3 residues before the CDR3 boundary, so the rest is inferred from the germline J gene. The chain employs TRBV20-1 and TRBJ2-7, with D unresolved. CDR1 is DFQATT, CDR2 SNEGSKA, per germline (reference sequence). V gave up 3 bases and J gave up 5 bases, with 11 bases separating them. The CDR3 totals 12 residues. The CDR3 is CSASGLSDEQYF. The sequenced part of the CDR3 DNA is TGCAGTGCTAGTGGGCTATCGGACGAG.

In regard to this clone: Coverage ceases 3 residues before the CDR3 finishes, and the germline J gene fills in the end. This chain joins TRBV7-2 and TRBJ2-1, with unresolved D. V was pared by 3 bases and J by 4 bases, with 7 bases between. This CDR3 is 13 amino acids long. The germline CDR1 and CDR2 sequences are SGHTA and FQGNSA. The CDR3 sequence is CASSFGLYNEQFF. The covered CDR3 bases are TGTGCCAGCAGCTTTGGGCTTTACAATGAG.

For this clone: The CDR3 end lies 3 residues beyond the end of the read and is filled in from the germline J gene. The chain recombines TRBV7-9 with TRBJ2-5; D unclear. This CDR3 region has 14 residues. V was trimmed by 1 base and J by 4 bases, leaving 10 bases between them. The V gene's germline CDR1 is SEHNR and CDR2 FQNEAQ (reference sequence). The CDR3 loop reads CASSLGQRIETQYF. Incomplete CDR3 DNA: TGTGCCAGCAGCTTAGGCCAGCGCATAGAGACC. The full variable domain, in which reference TRBV7-9 and TRBJ2-5 provide the parts outside the CDR3, is DTGVSQNPRHKITKRGQNVTFRCDPISEHNRLYWYRQTLGQGPEFLTYFQNEAQLEKSRLLSDRFSAERPKGSFSTLEIQRTEQGDSAMYLCASSLGQRIETQYFGPGTRLLVL.

As to this clone: The read ends 3 residues early relative to the CDR3; the germline J gene fills the gap. The chain joins TRBV20-1 to TRBJ1-1; D is perhaps TRBD1 (5 bases). This CDR3 spans 14 amino acids. The germline V and J ends were trimmed by 1 base and 3 bases, with 12 bases remaining between them. The germline CDR1 and CDR2 sequences are DFQATT and SNEGSKA (reference sequence). This CDR3 is CSARGAGSYTEAFF. CDR3 bases read: TGCAGTGCTAGAGGAGCAGGGTCATACACTGAA.

About this clone itself: The read terminates 3 residues ahead of where the CDR3 ends, so the germline J gene completes it. The chain joins TRBV19 to TRBJ1-2, with D perhaps TRBD1 (5 bases). There are 15 residues in the CDR3. CDR1 LNHDA and CDR2 SQIVND come from the germline V gene (reference sequence). CDR3 DNA, as far as it was read: TGTGCCAGTAGTATGGGACTAGCGGGAGATCATACC. Translated: CASSMGLAGDHT. The whole CDR3 region reads CASSMGLAGDHTYTF.

A word on this clone: The read finishes 3 residues shy of the CDR3 end, and the germline J gene is used to complete it. The chain recombines TRBV5-1 with TRBJ2-5; TRBD2 agrees at 10 bases. Germline loops: CDR1 SGHRS, CDR2 YFSETQ. J was trimmed by 5 bases and V by 0 bases; bases with no gene match: 19. The CDR3 consists of 20 residues. The CDR3 protein is CASSLEGWTGLAESQETQYF. CDR3 DNA, as far as it was read: TGCGCCAGCAGCTTGGAGGGGTGGACAGGACTAGCGGAATCACAGGAGACC. Full variable domain (rest looked up from reference TRBV5-1 and TRBJ2-5): KAGVTQTPRYLIKTRGQQVTLSCSPISGHRSVSWYQQTPGQGLQFLFEYFSETQRNKGNFPGRFSGRQFSNSRSEMNVSTLELGDSALYLCASSLEGWTGLAESQETQYFGPGTRLLVL.

A word on this clone: The read stops 3 residues short of the end of the CDR3; the missing end is completed from the germline J gene. Other DNA sequences within the sample encode an identical CDR3. The chain recombines TRBV18 with TRBJ2-5, with 7 nucleotides matching TRBD2. CDR3 length: 13 residues. Trimming cost V 2 bases and J 4 bases; bases outside gene matches: 1. In germline, CDR1 is KGHSH, CDR2 LQKENI. CDR3 DNA, as far as it was read: TGTGCCAGCTCACCAGGGAGGGGAGAGACC. Protein: CASSPGRGET. The whole CDR3 protein reads CASSPGRGETQYF.

Of note for this clone: The read halts 3 residues ahead of the CDR3 end, with the missing end drawn from the germline J gene. J is TRBJ2-7 and V is TRBV2; the D gene is possibly TRBD1 (5 bases). The CDR3 consists of 16 residues. In germline, CDR1 is SNHLY, CDR2 FYNNEI. Between the trimmed V and J ends, which lost 7 bases and 5 bases, there was a span of 24 bases. The CDR3: CASKAVGVARTNEQYF. CDR3 DNA, as far as it was read: TGTGCCAGCAAGGCTGTAGGGGTGGCTAGAACGAACGAG.

Concerning this clone itself: The read ends 3 residues before the CDR3 terminus; that terminus is restored from the germline J gene. This chain connects TRBV7-9 to TRBJ2-4; no clear D gene. Per the germline V gene, CDR1 is SEHNR and CDR2 is FQNEAQ (reference sequence). The CDR3 is 15 residues long. The CDR3 loop reads CASSLASDFNYGQYF. The sequenced CDR3 bases are TGTGCCAGCAGCTTAGCTTCCGATTTTAACTATGGT. Looking up the rest from reference TRBV7-9 and TRBJ2-4 gives the full variable domain: DTGVSQNPRHKITKRGQNVTFRCDPISEHNRLYWYRQTLGQGPEFLTYFQNEAQLEKSRLLSDRFSAERPKGSFSTLEIQRTEQGDSAMYLCASSLASDFNYGQYFGAGTRLSVL.

A note on this clone: Read data end 3 residues before the CDR3 end; the end is taken from the germline J gene. V and J are TRBV14 and TRBJ2-2, with TRBD2 identical over 7 bases. Germline V CDR1 and CDR2: SGHDN, FVKESK. J lost 8 bases, V lost 4 bases, and 7 bases had no gene match. This CDR3 comprises 14 residues. The DNA read from the CDR3 is TGTGCCAGCAGCCCGCTTGCGGGAGCTGGGGAG. It codes for CASSPLAGAGE. The full CDR3 is CASSPLAGAGELFF. Complete variable domain (other parts from reference TRBV14 and TRBJ2-2): EAGVTQFPSHSVIEKGQTVTLRCDPISGHDNLYWYRRVMGKEIKFLLHFVKESKQDESGMPNNRFLAERTGGTYSTLKVQPAELEDSGVYFCASSPLAGAGELFFGEGSRLTVL.

With respect to this clone: The read finishes 3 residues shy of the CDR3 end, and the germline J gene is used to complete it. V gene TRBV20-1 combines with J gene TRBJ1-6, with 8 bases aligning to TRBD1. The V segment lost 0 bases and the J segment 6 bases; nucleotides outside the gene matches: 7. The length of the CDR3 is 16 residues. Germline V gene sequence: CDR1 DFQATT, CDR2 SNEGSKA (reference sequence). This chain's CDR3 is CSARDSGQGANSPLHF. The CDR3 DNA, read in part, is TGCAGTGCTAGAGATTCCGGACAGGGAGCTAATTCACCC.

As to this clone: From the germline J gene comes the end of the CDR3, since the read stops 3 residues before it. The chain links TRBV6-1 to TRBJ1-2; D possibly corresponds to TRBD1 (5 bases). The CDR3 covers 13 residues. Germline V lookup: CDR1 MNHNS, CDR2 SASEGT. The CDR3 here is CASSERGLAAYTF. The sequenced CDR3 bases are TGTGCCAGCAGCGAAAGGGGACTTGCAGCG.

Turning to this clone: Read coverage stops 3 residues before the CDR3 terminus; the germline J gene supplies the remainder. The J gene is TRBJ2-3, the V gene TRBV29-1; possible D gene TRBD1, 6 bases. Germline loops: CDR1 SQVTM, CDR2 ANQGSEA. CDR3 length: 12 amino acids. The sequenced CDR3 bases are TGCAGCGTTGTCAGGGGTGGAGAGACG. Translating it yields CSVVRGGET. The entire CDR3 sequence reads CSVVRGGETQYF.

A note on this clone: The read comes to an end 3 residues before the CDR3 does, leaving the germline J gene to fill in the end. The chain employs TRBV24-1 and TRBJ2-3; 12 bases are shared with TRBD2. Germline V gene data show CDR1 as KGHDR and CDR2 as SFDVKD. The CDR3 spans 18 residues. V dropped 0 bases and J dropped 6; count of bases not matched to a gene: 9. The covered CDR3 bases are TGTGCCACCAGTGATTTGTCTCCTAGCGGGAGGGCCTTCGATACG. The encoded protein is CATSDLSPSGRAFDT. The CDR3 reads in full as CATSDLSPSGRAFDTQYF.

Worth noting for this clone: The CDR3 end is not reached by the read, which stops 3 residues before it; the germline J gene fills it in. This rearrangement joins TRBV20-1 to TRBJ2-3; 7 nucleotides line up with TRBD1. The CDR3 sequence is 14 residues long. The germline gives CDR1 DFQATT, CDR2 SNEGSKA (reference sequence). With V trimmed by 5 bases and J by 2 bases, 7 bases remained unmatched. CDR3 sequence reads: CSAYRQGHTDTQYF. The CDR3 DNA, read in part, is TGCAGTGCTTATAGACAGGGACACACAGATACG.

As for this clone: The read comes to an end 3 residues before the CDR3 does, leaving the germline J gene to fill in the end. This chain uses TRBV19 with TRBJ2-4; 7 bases line up with TRBD2. V lost 6 bases, J lost 5 bases, and 13 bases stayed unmatched. The germline CDR1 and CDR2 sequences are LNHDA and SQIVND (reference sequence). The CDR3 consists of 16 residues. The sequenced CDR3 bases are TGTGCCAGTAGCACCGTGGACCGCGGACTAGAAAACATT. Translated: CASSTVDRGLENI. The whole CDR3 sequence is CASSTVDRGLENIQYF.

In regard to this clone: The read halts 3 residues ahead of the CDR3 end, with the missing end drawn from the germline J gene. The chain recombines TRBV20-1 with TRBJ1-6; 8 bases match TRBD1. Germline lookup yields CDR1 DFQATT and CDR2 SNEGSKA (reference sequence). The CDR3 totals 16 residues. V lost 0 bases, J lost 6 bases, and 7 bases stayed unmatched. The chain's CDR3 is CSARDLRQGSNSPLHF. The covered CDR3 bases are TGCAGTGCTAGAGATCTTAGACAGGGGAGTAATTCACCC.